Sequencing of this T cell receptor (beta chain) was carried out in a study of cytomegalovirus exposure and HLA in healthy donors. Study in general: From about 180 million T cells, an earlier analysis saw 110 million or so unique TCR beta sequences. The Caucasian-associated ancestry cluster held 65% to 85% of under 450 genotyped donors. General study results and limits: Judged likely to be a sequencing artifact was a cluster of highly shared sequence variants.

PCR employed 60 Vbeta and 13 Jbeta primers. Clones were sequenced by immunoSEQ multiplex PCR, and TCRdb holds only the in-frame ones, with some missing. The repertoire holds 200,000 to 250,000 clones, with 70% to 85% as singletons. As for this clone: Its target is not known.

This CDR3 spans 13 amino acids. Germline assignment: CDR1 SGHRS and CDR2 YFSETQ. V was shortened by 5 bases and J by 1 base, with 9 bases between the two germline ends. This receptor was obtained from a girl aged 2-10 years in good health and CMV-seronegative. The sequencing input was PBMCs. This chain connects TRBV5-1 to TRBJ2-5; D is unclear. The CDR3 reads CASRGSLQETQYF. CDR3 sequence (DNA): TGCGCCAGCAGGGGCAGCCTCCAAGAGACCCAGTACTTC.